Shown below are 32 T cell receptor beta chains from a single sample sequenced in a study of cytomegalovirus exposure and HLA in healthy donors. Profiling relied on immunoSEQ multiplex PCR, and the TCRdb table lists in-frame clones only, not all of them. Of under 250,000 clones in the sample, 75% to 95% were seen once. The sequenced sample consisted of PBMCs. These receptors originate from a woman aged 18-29 years in good health and CMV-seronegative.

V and J are TRBV27 and TRBJ2-4; D possibly corresponds to TRBD1 (5 bases). The CDR3 is 13 residues long. Germline V gene lookup returns CDR1 MNHEY and CDR2 SMNVEV (reference sequence). Trimming took 3 bases from V and 8 from J, leaving 11 bases between them. For the CDR3, the DNA is TGTGCCAGCAGTTTGATAGGGGTCGACATTCAGTACTTC. It is translated as CASSLIGVDIQYF.

V gene TRBV11-2 combines with J gene TRBJ1-1; D is possibly TRBD1 (6 bases). Germline CDR1 SGHAT, CDR2 FQNNGV. This CDR3 contains 13 residues. V was pared by 0 bases and J by 4 bases, with 6 bases between. This CDR3 is CASSLDRGTEAFF. DNA for the CDR3: TGTGCCAGCAGCTTAGACAGGGGCACTGAAGCTTTCTTT.

This chain connects TRBV19 to TRBJ2-7; 8 positions match TRBD2. The CDR3 consists of 15 residues. V was pared by 6 bases and J by 0 bases, with 7 bases of the junction left unmatched. CDR1 LNHDA and CDR2 SQIVND come from the germline V gene (reference sequence). The DNA of the CDR3 is TGTGCCAGTAGGACTACTAGCGGATTCTCCTACGAGCAGTACTTC. As protein: CASRTTSGFSYEQYF.

V usage is TRBV6-5 and J usage is TRBJ1-2; D might be TRBD1 (6 bases). Trimming took off 2 bases at V and 10 bases at J, with 8 bases between the two ends. The CDR3 loop spans 11 amino acids. Germline V gene data show CDR1 as MNHEY and CDR2 as SVGAGI. The CDR3 region has the DNA TGTGCCAGCAGTTACGGACAGACCTACACCTTC. Protein product: CASSYGQTYTF.

V is TRBV5-1 and J is TRBJ1-1, with TRBD1 identical over 8 bases. J lost 5 bases, V lost 4 bases, and 7 bases had no gene match. Germline V gene lookup returns CDR1 SGHRS and CDR2 YFSETQ. The CDR3 sequence is 14 residues long. The CDR3 region is CASSPGQVVTEAFF. The DNA of the CDR3 is TGCGCCAGCAGCCCGGGACAGGTTGTAACTGAAGCTTTCTTT.

The J gene is TRBJ1-5, the V gene TRBV18; the match to TRBD1 covers 9 bases. The CDR3 is made up of 17 amino acids. J was trimmed by 0 bases and V by 6 bases; bases with no gene match: 9. Germline CDR1 and CDR2: KGHSH and LQKENI. The CDR3 DNA follows: TGTGCCAGCTCGACTGGACAGGGGACTTATAGCAATCAGCCCCAGCATTTT. This gives the protein CASSTGQGTYSNQPQHF.

J is TRBJ2-1 and V is TRBV30, with TRBD1 as a possible D gene (6 bases). Between the trimmed V and J ends, which lost 4 bases and 6 bases, there was a span of 22 bases. Per the germline V gene, CDR1 is GTSNPN and CDR2 is SVGIG (reference sequence). The CDR3 is 16 amino acids. The CDR3 DNA reads as TGTGCCTGGACTAGGACGAACTGGACAGCCCCCAATGAGCAGTTCTTC. Translation: CAWTRTNWTAPNEQFF.

The chain recombines TRBV28 with TRBJ2-5; TRBD1 agrees at 7 bases. Germline CDR1 is MDHEN and CDR2 is SYDVKM. The CDR3 extends over 14 amino acids. Trimming took 5 bases from V and 2 from J; bases not matched to a gene: 5. The CDR3 loop reads CASSQVRGQETQYF. The CDR3 coding sequence is TGTGCCAGCAGTCAGGTCAGGGGGCAAGAGACCCAGTACTTC. Combining the CDR3 with reference TRBV28 and TRBJ2-5 gives the whole variable domain DVKVTQSSRYLVKRTGEKVFLECVQDMDHENMFWYRQDPGLGLRLIYFSYDVKMKEKGDIPEGYSVSREKKERFSLILESASTNQTSMYLCASSQVRGQETQYFGPGTRLLVL.

The rearrangement links TRBV19 to TRBJ1-6, with D tentatively TRBD1 (5 bases). The V gene's germline CDR1 is LNHDA and CDR2 SQIVND (reference sequence). This CDR3 region has 15 residues. The V end lost 5 bases, the J end lost 4 bases, and 12 bases lay between the germline ends. The CDR3 bases are TGTGCCAGTAGTGCCGGGGGTCAGTATAATTCACCCCTCCACTTT. Translation: CASSAGGQYNSPLHF.

CDR3 DNA: TGTGCCAGCAGCCCTCTACAGGGGCCCGGGGAGCTGTTTTTT. This sequence encodes CASSPLQGPGELFF. This sequence joins TRBV2 and TRBJ2-2; 7 bases agree with TRBD1. Germline V gene lookup returns CDR1 SNHLY and CDR2 FYNNEI. J was trimmed by 6 bases and V by 6 bases; bases with no gene match: 7. The CDR3 length is 14 residues.

The J gene is TRBJ2-2, the V gene TRBV29-1; D is unresolved. Germline CDR1 reads SQVTM; CDR2 reads ANQGSEA. The length of the CDR3 is 14 residues. Trimming removed 6 bases at V and 0 bases at J, with 11 bases between. The CDR3 sequence: CSVYLFPNTGELFF. The CDR3, as DNA: TGCAGCGTATATCTCTTCCCGAACACCGGGGAGCTGTTTTTT.

The J gene is TRBJ2-3, the V gene TRBV7-9; D unclear. CDR1 is SEHNR and CDR2 is FQNEAQ in the germline V gene (reference sequence). Trimming pared 1 base from V and 1 base from J, leaving 3 bases between. The CDR3 has 13 amino acids. The CDR3 DNA is TGTGCCAGCAGCTTAGTCGGCACAGATACGCAGTATTTT. Protein: CASSLVGTDTQYF.

This chain links TRBV5-6 with TRBJ1-2, with unresolved D. Germline assignment: CDR1 SGHDT and CDR2 YYEEEE. V lost 0 bases and J lost 9, with 21 bases in between. The CDR3 is made up of 16 amino acids. This CDR3 reads CASSLGPTTRLESYTF. The CDR3 DNA reads TGTGCCAGCAGCTTGGGCCCGACGACACGGCTCGAGAGCTACACCTTC.

The rearrangement joins TRBV19 to TRBJ2-6; TRBD2 aligns across 7 bases. The CDR3 contains 15 residues. J was trimmed by 3 bases and V by 2 bases; bases with no gene match: 1. The germline V gene has CDR1 LNHDA and CDR2 SQIVND (reference sequence). For the CDR3, the DNA is TGTGCCAGTAGTATACCTAGCGGTGGGGCCAACGTCCTGACTTTC. Protein sequence: CASSIPSGGANVLTF.

V usage is TRBV7-9 and J usage is TRBJ1-2, with 8 bases identical to TRBD1. The germline gives CDR1 SEHNR, CDR2 FQNEAQ (reference sequence). Trimming cost V 4 bases and J 2 bases; bases outside gene matches: 9. The CDR3 has 16 residues. CDR3 in amino acids: CASSSLDRQGNYGYTF. CDR3 bases: TGTGCCAGCAGCTCGCTAGACAGACAGGGGAACTATGGCTACACCTTC.

The chain has TRBV7-3 and TRBJ1-6; D gene ambiguous. From germline, CDR1 is SGHTA and CDR2 FQGTGA. CDR3 length: 21 residues. Between the trimmed V and J ends, which lost 9 bases and 8 bases, there was a span of 38 bases. CDR3 bases: TGTGCCAGTTCATACCCCCTTCCAAGTTGGAGGCCCAATGCGAATGATTCACCCCTCCACTTT. Its protein is CASSYPLPSWRPNANDSPLHF.

The rearrangement uses TRBV6-1 and TRBJ1-1; 7 bases fit TRBD1. The CDR3 runs 13 residues. Per germline, CDR1 MNHNS and CDR2 SASEGT. The trim removed 3 bases at V and 6 bases at J, leaving 4 bases unmatched. CDR3 bases: TGTGCCAGCAGTGACGACAGGGAATCTGAAGCTTTCTTT. This translates into CASSDDRESEAFF.

V and J are TRBV5-1 and TRBJ1-1; 7 bases match TRBD1. The germline V gene encodes CDR1 SGHRS and CDR2 YFSETQ. CDR3 size: 15 residues. V shed 1 base, J shed 3 bases, and the junction held 6 bases outside the gene matches. The CDR3 DNA sequence: TGCGCCAGCAGCTTGTTTATCCAGGGGGACACTGAAGCTTTCTTT. Protein: CASSLFIQGDTEAFF.

This chain connects TRBV6-1 to TRBJ1-4; 8 bases agree with TRBD1. Looked up from germline, CDR1 is MNHNS and CDR2 is SASEGT. CDR3 length equals 16 residues. J was trimmed by 7 bases and V by 0 bases; bases with no gene match: 7. The CDR3 reads CASSEAPGQVGEKLFF. The CDR3 DNA sequence: TGTGCCAGCAGTGAAGCGCCGGGACAGGTTGGTGAAAAACTGTTTTTT.

The rearrangement joins TRBV11-3 to TRBJ2-1, with TRBD2 matching over 7 bases. This CDR3 spans 15 amino acids. The trim removed 5 bases at V and 1 base at J, leaving 5 bases unmatched. CDR1 and CDR2 (germline): SGHNT, YENEEA. The CDR3 DNA reads as TGTGCCAGCAGCACACTCGGGGGGTCCTACAATGAGCAGTTCTTC. This encodes CASSTLGGSYNEQFF.

The chain couples TRBV6-1 to TRBJ1-5; 11 nucleotides match TRBD1. Germline trimming cut 1 base from V and 0 bases from J; bases unmatched to any gene: 5. CDR1 is MNHNS, CDR2 SASEGT, per germline. The CDR3 contains 18 residues. CDR3 sequence: CASSEGGTGGGSNQPQHF. The CDR3 nucleotides are TGTGCCAGCAGTGAAGGGGGGACAGGGGGAGGTAGCAATCAGCCCCAGCATTTT.

V gene TRBV11-2 combines with J gene TRBJ2-7; 10 positions match TRBD2. CDR3 length: 16 amino acids. V was pared by 4 bases and J by 4 bases, with 10 bases of the junction left unmatched. The germline CDR1 and CDR2 sequences are SGHAT and FQNNGV. DNA of the CDR3: TGTGCCAGCAGCTCTCCCGGGACTAGCGCCTTTTACGAGCAGTACTTC. Translation: CASSSPGTSAFYEQYF. Combining the CDR3 with reference TRBV11-2 and TRBJ2-7 gives the whole variable domain EAGVAQSPRYKIIEKRQSVAFWCNPISGHATLYWYQQILGQGPKLLIQFQNNGVVDDSQLPKDRFSAERLKGVDSTLKIQPAKLEDSAVYLCASSSPGTSAFYEQYFGPGTRLTVT.

The chain combines TRBV7-9 with TRBJ1-6; D not certain. The CDR3 has 15 amino acids. Looked up from germline, CDR1 is SEHNR and CDR2 is FQNEAQ (reference sequence). V was shortened by 0 bases and J by 5 bases, with 8 bases between the two germline ends. The CDR3 reads CASSLARPDNSPLHF. The CDR3 DNA reads TGTGCCAGCAGCTTAGCCAGGCCGGATAATTCACCCCTCCACTTT.

This chain joins TRBV11-2 and TRBJ2-3, with TRBD1 matching over 9 bases. V shed 5 bases and J 5 bases; nucleotides not matched to a gene: 5. Germline V lookup: CDR1 SGHAT, CDR2 FQNNGV. CDR3 length: 14 amino acids. CDR3 DNA: TGTGCCAGCAGCCCGGACAGGGGACAAGATACGCAGTATTTT. The encoded protein is CASSPDRGQDTQYF.

The chain links TRBV18 to TRBJ2-2; D is undetermined. CDR1 and CDR2 (germline): KGHSH, LQKENI. CDR3 length: 17 amino acids. With 3 bases removed from V and 0 bases from J, the gap between germline ends came to 14 bases. The CDR3 sequence is CASSPRSTPANTGELFF. DNA of the CDR3: TGTGCCAGCTCACCCCGTTCCACCCCGGCGAACACCGGGGAGCTGTTTTTT. Together with reference TRBV18 and TRBJ2-2, the CDR3 gives the full variable domain: NAGVMQNPRHLVRRRGQEARLRCSPMKGHSHVYWYRQLPEEGLKFMVYLQKENIIDESGMPKERFSAEFPKEGPSILRIQQVVRGDSAAYFCASSPRSTPANTGELFFGEGSRLTVL.

V usage is TRBV29-1 and J usage is TRBJ2-2; TRBD2 matches 7 bases. The CDR3 extends over 15 amino acids. Trimming cost V 3 bases and J 1 base; bases outside gene matches: 5. CDR1 is SQVTM, CDR2 ANQGSEA, per germline. CDR3 sequence: CSVEGLPLNTGELFF. Here the CDR3 DNA reads TGCAGCGTTGAGGGACTACCTTTGAACACCGGGGAGCTGTTTTTT.

The chain employs TRBV6-5 and TRBJ1-3; tentatively, D is TRBD1 (5 bases). V lost 5 bases and J lost 0, with 11 bases in between. Per the germline V gene, CDR1 is MNHEY and CDR2 is SVGAGI. CDR3 length: 15 amino acids. The CDR3 coding sequence is TGTGCCAGCAGTCCGACAGCCTCCTCTGGAAACACCATATATTTT. This gives the protein CASSPTASSGNTIYF.

The chain couples TRBV18 to TRBJ1-3; D not resolved. The CDR3 sequence is 16 residues long. Trimming removed 2 bases from V and 0 bases from J, with 11 bases in between. CDR1 is KGHSH, CDR2 LQKENI, per germline. CDR3 bases: TGTGCCAGCTCACCATCTAGAGAAACCTCTGGAAACACCATATATTTT. Its translation: CASSPSRETSGNTIYF.

The chain employs TRBV7-8 and TRBJ2-3; 11 nucleotides match TRBD2. With V trimmed by 2 bases and J by 2 bases, 3 bases remained unmatched. Germline V gene lookup returns CDR1 SGHVS and CDR2 FQNEAQ. The CDR3 is made up of 16 amino acids. The CDR3 reads CASSLLAGGDTDTQYF. The CDR3 nucleotides read TGTGCCAGCAGCTTATTAGCGGGAGGGGACACAGATACGCAGTATTTT.

With regard to this clone: A read error is likely, as this CDR3 ends without the conserved phenylalanine or tryptophan. The DNA is omitted, as the CDR3 cannot be located on it reliably, and the CDR3 follows TCRdb's listing. V gene TRBV29-1 combines with J gene TRBJ2-3; TRBD2 is the table's D call and was not checked against the DNA. CDR1 is SQVTM, CDR2 ANQGSEA, per germline. The CDR3 is 11 residues long, ends included. CDR3 protein: CSAQSGREDYY.

J is TRBJ2-1 and V is TRBV7-6; 7 nucleotides match TRBD1. Germline V gives CDR1 SGHVS, CDR2 FNYEAQ. Losses at the gene ends were 5 bases for V and 15 bases for J; bases not matched to a gene: 10. This CDR3 is built from 12 residues. The CDR3 here is CASSRLGQSTFF. In DNA, the CDR3 is TGTGCCAGCAGCCGCCTGGGACAGAGTACGTTCTTC. The full variable domain, in which reference TRBV7-6 and TRBJ2-1 provide the parts outside the CDR3, is GAGVSQSPRYKVTKRGQDVALRCDPISGHVSLYWYRQALGQGPEFLTYFNYEAQQDKSGLPNDRFSAERPEGSISTLTIQRTEQRDSAMYRCASSRLGQSTFFGPGTRLTVL.

This chain uses TRBV5-1 with TRBJ1-1; 9 bases are a match to TRBD1. CDR1 SGHRS and CDR2 YFSETQ come from the germline V gene. The CDR3 runs 15 residues. With 3 bases clipped from V and 6 bases from J, the junction kept 9 bases outside the gene matches. The CDR3 spells CASSSGQGVFAEAFF. The CDR3 nucleotides are TGCGCCAGCAGCTCGGGACAGGGTGTATTCGCTGAAGCTTTCTTT. The whole variable domain, remainder taken from reference TRBV5-1 and TRBJ1-1, is KAGVTQTPRYLIKTRGQQVTLSCSPISGHRSVSWYQQTPGQGLQFLFEYFSETQRNKGNFPGRFSGRQFSNSRSEMNVSTLELGDSALYLCASSSGQGVFAEAFFGQGTRLTVV.